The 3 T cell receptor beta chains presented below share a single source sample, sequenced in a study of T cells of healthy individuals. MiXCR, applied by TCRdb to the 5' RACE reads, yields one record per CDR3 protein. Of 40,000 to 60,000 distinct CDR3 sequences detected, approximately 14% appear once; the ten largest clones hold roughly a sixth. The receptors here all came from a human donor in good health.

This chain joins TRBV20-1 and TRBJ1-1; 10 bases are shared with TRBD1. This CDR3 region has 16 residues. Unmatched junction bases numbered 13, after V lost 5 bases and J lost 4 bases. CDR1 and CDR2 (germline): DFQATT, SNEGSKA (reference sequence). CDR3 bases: TGCAGTGCTCATCTTTTCTCCGGGACAGGGGCCACTGAAGCTTTCTTT. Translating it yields CSAHLFSGTGATEAFF.

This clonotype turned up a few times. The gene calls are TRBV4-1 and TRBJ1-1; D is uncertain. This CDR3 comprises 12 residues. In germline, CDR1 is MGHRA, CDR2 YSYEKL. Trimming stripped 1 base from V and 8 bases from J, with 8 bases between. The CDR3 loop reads CASSQALGEAFF. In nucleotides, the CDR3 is TGCGCCAGCAGCCAAGCGTTGGGGGAAGCTTTCTTT.

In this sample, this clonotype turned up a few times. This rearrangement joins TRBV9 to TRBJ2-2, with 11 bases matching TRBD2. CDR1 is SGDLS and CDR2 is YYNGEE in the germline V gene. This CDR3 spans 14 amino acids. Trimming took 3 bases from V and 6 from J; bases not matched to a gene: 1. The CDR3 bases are TGTGCCAGCAGCGGTAGCGGGAGGGCCGGGGAGCTGTTTTTT. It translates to CASSGSGRAGELFF. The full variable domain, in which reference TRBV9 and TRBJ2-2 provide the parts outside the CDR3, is DSGVTQTPKHLITATGQRVTLRCSPRSGDLSVYWYQQSLDQGLQFLIQYYNGEERAKGNILERFSAQQFPDLHSELNLSSLELGDSALYFCASSGSGRAGELFFGEGSRLTVL.